The rows below give T cell receptor beta chains drawn from one sample of a study of Ad26.COV2.S vaccination and SARS-CoV-2 variants. TCRdb keeps only in-frame clones here, not all; method: immunoSEQ multiplex PCR. The sample holds around 300,000 clones, about nine tenths seen once. Sequences were derived from peripheral blood, sampled in a trial of Ad26.COV2.S vaccine versus placebo. The receptors here all came from a person between 18 and 59 years old who received the Ad26.COV2.S COVID-19 vaccine or a placebo. Each CDR3 is given with its conserved first and last residue. The D gene is left open where the match is weak. Clone size is not always given. Where it is, it says once, few, many or a class for expanded clones.

v_gene,j_gene,abundance,d_gene,CDR3nt,CDR3aa
TRBV28,TRBJ2-2,NA,NA,TGTGCCAGCAGTATTGGTGTACTCCGTCACACCGGGGAGCTGTTTTTT,CASSIGVLRHTGELFF
TRBV4-1,TRBJ2-1,NA,TRBD2,TGCGCCAGCAGCCTTAGCGGGAGCGCTTACAATGAGCAGTTCTTC,CASSLSGSAYNEQFF
TRBV7-9,TRBJ2-5,NA,NA,TGTGCCAGCAGTTCTGGTCCATCCGGAGAGACCCAGTACTTC,CASSSGPSGETQYF
TRBV18,TRBJ1-1,NA,TRBD1,TGTGCCAGCTCACCAGAGGGGACAGGGGCTGAAGCTTTCTTT,CASSPEGTGAEAFF
TRBV7-9,TRBJ2-1,NA,NA,TGTGCCAGCAGCCCCGGGACTTTCGCCTACAATGAGCAGTTCTTC,CASSPGTFAYNEQFF
TRBV13,TRBJ2-2,NA,NA,TGTGCCAGCAGCCACAGGGTATGGAGCACCGGGGAGCTGTTTTTT,CASSHRVWSTGELFF
TRBV30,TRBJ1-2,NA,NA,TGTGCCTGGAGCGGGGGCGTGGGGCTTGGTGGCTACACCTTC,CAWSGGVGLGGYTF
TRBV19,TRBJ1-1,NA,NA,TGTGCCAGTCACGTTCGGGGGCTAGGAGCTTTCTTT,CASHVRGLGAFF
TRBV5-1,TRBJ1-4,NA,NA,TGCGCCAGCAGCGCTAGGGGTAATGATAATGAAAAACTGTTTTTT,CASSARGNDNEKLFF
TRBV19,TRBJ1-5,NA,NA,TGTGCCAGTAGTAGCAATCAGCCCCAGCATTTT,CASSSNQPQHF
TRBV12-3/TRBV12-4,TRBJ1-1,NA,NA,TGTGCCAGCAGTCCCATATTGAACACTGAAGCTTTCTTT,CASSPILNTEAFF
TRBV9,TRBJ1-2,few,TRBD1,TGTGCCAGCAGCGTACCAGGGGGCGGCTACACCTTC,CASSVPGGGYTF
TRBV9,TRBJ2-3,NA,TRBD1,TGTGCCAGCAGCAAACAGGGGAAAGTGAATACGCAGTATTTT,CASSKQGKVNTQYF
TRBV29-1,TRBJ1-2,NA,TRBD1,TGCAGCGTTGTCCCCGGGACAGAAAACTACACCTTC,CSVVPGTENYTF
TRBV19,TRBJ1-5,NA,TRBD1,TGTGCCAGTAGCCAGCTACAGGGGGCCAACCCTCAGCCCCAGCATTTT,CASSQLQGANPQPQHF
TRBV4-3,TRBJ1-1,NA,NA,TGCGCCAGCAGCCACCGAGGGGGCACTGAAGCTTTCTTT,CASSHRGGTEAFF
TRBV30,TRBJ2-1,NA,TRBD2,TGTGCCTGGAGTACGGGAGGCGTACGGGAGCAGTTCTTC,CAWSTGGVREQFF
TRBV6-2/TRBV6-3,TRBJ2-3,once,NA,TGTGCCAGCAGTTACCGGGATGATACGCAGTATTTT,CASSYRDDTQYF
TRBV6-4,TRBJ1-1,NA,NA,TGTGCCAGCAGTGAAGGGGTGGGGACTGAAGCTTTCTTT,CASSEGVGTEAFF
TRBV6-5,TRBJ1-5,NA,TRBD1,TGTGCCAGCAGTCGTGGACAGGGTAATCAGCCCCAGCATTTT,CASSRGQGNQPQHF
TRBV25-1,TRBJ2-7,NA,NA,TGTGCCAGCAGTGTTGGCCAGGGACCCTACGAGCAGTACTTC,CASSVGQGPYEQYF
TRBV29-1,TRBJ1-4,NA,NA,TGCAGCGTTGAAGATCCCTACAGTACAACTAATGAAAAACTGTTTTTT,CSVEDPYSTTNEKLFF
TRBV6-2/TRBV6-3,TRBJ1-2,NA,NA,TGTGCCAGCAGTTACACAGAACTCTATGGCTACACCTTC,CASSYTELYGYTF
TRBV7-2,TRBJ1-5,NA,TRBD1,TGTGCCAGCAGCTTAGGGGACAGCATAAATCAGCCCCAGCATTTT,CASSLGDSINQPQHF
TRBV7-9,TRBJ2-1,NA,NA,TGTGCCAGCAGCTTAGCGGTGTCAGCTAGGGAGTTCTTC,CASSLAVSAREFF
TRBV15,TRBJ1-5,NA,NA,TGTGCCACCAGTACTACGTCGATGGCCCAGCATTTT,CATSTTSMAQHF
TRBV9,TRBJ2-5,few,NA,TGTGCCAGCAGCCTCCCCGACGAGACCCAGTACTTC,CASSLPDETQYF
TRBV9,TRBJ1-4,NA,NA,TGTGCCAGCAGCGTTCTAGGGCTAGCTAATGAAAAACTGTTTTTT,CASSVLGLANEKLFF
TRBV27,TRBJ1-5,NA,NA,TGTGCCAGCAGTTCAGAACCCTCGTATCAGCCCCAGCATTTT,CASSSEPSYQPQHF
TRBV7-8,TRBJ1-4,NA,NA,TGTGCCAGCAGCTTAAGGCCATTAGGGGAAAAACTGTTTTTT,CASSLRPLGEKLFF
TRBV6-1,TRBJ2-7,NA,NA,TGTGCCAGCAGTGACCCGGGGCAACAGCTCGAGCAGTACTTC,CASSDPGQQLEQYF
TRBV5-1,TRBJ2-7,NA,NA,TGCGCCAGCAGCTGGACCGGGACCCCTTACGAGCAGTACTTC,CASSWTGTPYEQYF
TRBV7-2,TRBJ2-5,NA,TRBD1,TGTGCCAGCAGCCTTGACAGGGGGCGAGAGACCCAGTACTTC,CASSLDRGRETQYF
TRBV24-1,TRBJ2-2,NA,NA,TGTGCCACCAGTGATGGGGCCGGGGAGCTGTTTTTT,CATSDGAGELFF
TRBV27,TRBJ2-1,once,TRBD2,TGTGCCAGCAGTTTAACTAGCGGGGCCCAGAATGAGCAGTTCTTC,CASSLTSGAQNEQFF
TRBV5-1,TRBJ2-7,NA,NA,TGCGCCAGCAGCTTGGTGCGAGACGAGCAGTACTTC,CASSLVRDEQYF
TRBV5-1,TRBJ1-1,NA,NA,TGCGCCAGCAGCTTGTTCCCCCAGGGAGAGGGCACTGAAGCTTTCTTT,CASSLFPQGEGTEAFF
TRBV5-6,TRBJ2-1,NA,NA,TGTGCCAGCGCCACTGCACAAGAGCAGTTCTTC,CASATAQEQFF
TRBV28,TRBJ2-1,NA,NA,TGTGCCAGCAGTTTACCGAGGATCGGGAGTTCCTACAATGAGCAGTTCTTC,CASSLPRIGSSYNEQFF
TRBV2,TRBJ1-2,NA,TRBD1,TGTGCCAGCTCCCAGGGAGGACAGGGGGGGTATGGCTACACCTTC,CASSQGGQGGYGYTF
TRBV4-3,TRBJ1-3,NA,NA,TGCGCCAGCCGGACAGACTTTGCGGGAAACACCATATATTTT,CASRTDFAGNTIYF
TRBV10-3,TRBJ1-4,NA,TRBD1,TGTGCCATCAGGGACAGGGCTAATGAAAAACTGTTTTTT,CAIRDRANEKLFF
TRBV7-6,TRBJ2-4,NA,NA,TGTGCCAGCAGCCCCGGGCCGGCTACAGGTGTAGCCAAAAACATTCAGTACTTC,CASSPGPATGVAKNIQYF
TRBV6-2/TRBV6-3,TRBJ1-2,few,NA,TGTGCCAGCAGTTCCCGCTTAGGAGGGAACTATGGCTACACCTTC,CASSSRLGGNYGYTF
TRBV27,TRBJ1-5,NA,TRBD1,TGTGCCAGCAGTGCCAGGACAGGGTGGGGCATTAATCAGCCCCAGCATTTT,CASSARTGWGINQPQHF
TRBV5-4,TRBJ1-2,NA,NA,TGTGCCAGCAGCTTGGGTGACAGTCCCTATGGCTACACCTTC,CASSLGDSPYGYTF
TRBV5-1,TRBJ2-5,NA,TRBD2,TGCGCCAGCAGCGATACTAGCGGACAAGAGACCCAGTACTTC,CASSDTSGQETQYF
TRBV5-5,TRBJ1-2,NA,NA,TGTGCCAGCAGCTTGCCCGGTTCCTATGGCTACACCTTC,CASSLPGSYGYTF
TRBV7-2,TRBJ2-3,NA,NA,TGTGCCAGCAGCTTAGGACCCCCGGATACGCAGTATTTT,CASSLGPPDTQYF
TRBV6-2/TRBV6-3,TRBJ1-5,NA,TRBD1,TGTGCCAGCAGTTACTCTCCGGACAGGGCTTTGGGTAATCAGCCCCAGCATTTT,CASSYSPDRALGNQPQHF
TRBV4-1,TRBJ1-2,NA,NA,TGCGCCAGCAGCCAAGATTCGACAGCGAGCTATGGCTACACCTTC,CASSQDSTASYGYTF
TRBV24-1,TRBJ2-5,NA,TRBD2,TGTGCCACCGGGACTAGCGGGAGTTCGGGGGAGACCCAGTACTTC,CATGTSGSSGETQYF
TRBV19,TRBJ1-5,NA,TRBD1,TGTGCCAGTAGTACCCCCAGGGGGGCTGACAATCAGCCCCAGCATTTT,CASSTPRGADNQPQHF
TRBV18,TRBJ1-1,NA,NA,TGTGCCAGCTCACCGCCCATATCGGGCCGAAACACTGAAGCTTTCTTT,CASSPPISGRNTEAFF
TRBV4-3,TRBJ1-3,NA,TRBD1,TGCGCCAGCAGCCCGGACAGGGATGTGCGGGGAAACACCATATATTTT,CASSPDRDVRGNTIYF
TRBV4-2,TRBJ2-3,NA,NA,TGTGCCAGCAGCCAACCAGGGGCCGATACGCAGTATTTT,CASSQPGADTQYF
TRBV29-1,TRBJ1-1,NA,NA,TGCAGCGTTCGACCGAGGATGAACACTGAAGCTTTCTTT,CSVRPRMNTEAFF
TRBV3-1/TRBV3-2,TRBJ1-4,NA,NA,TGTGCCAGCAGCCAAGATCGGCAGTCCGCCCTTAATGAAAAACTGTTTTTT,CASSQDRQSALNEKLFF